The subject of this entry is one TCR beta chain. Trimming took off 1 base at V and 5 bases at J, with 12 bases between the two ends. CDR3 size: 14 residues. CDR1 and CDR2 (germline): MNHNS, SASEGT. Single viable CD3+CD4+CD8-CD45RO+ cells were sorted as the memory CD4+ T cells. As processed by the authors: After removing out-of-frame reads, over 2 million distinct TCRbeta sequences remained. Produced via immunoSEQ multiplex PCR; TCRdb's table is partial and in-frame only. V and J calls and clone size are given by that table; D and trimming were obtained from the DNA. This sample yields tens of thousands of clones, of which approximately 81% are seen a single time; under 0.5% belongs to the top ten. These data come from a study of memory CD4+ T cells and cytomegalovirus serostatus. The wider study: Healthy Belgian adult donors included fewer than 10 CMV-positive and 24 CMV-negative people.

The clonotype comes from an adult in good health and CMV-seronegative. Some clones in this sample may be carry-over from other donors' samples. Sequencing was performed on memory CD4+ T cells from blood. This chain uses TRBV6-1 with TRBJ2-7; the D gene is possibly TRBD1 (5 bases). The CDR3: CASSEGARVHEQYF. For the CDR3, the DNA is TGTGCCAGCAGTGAAGGGGCCAGGGTCCACGAGCAGTACTTC.